This TCR beta chain is from a study of human T cells and chemical hapten exposure. About the study: Each patient's scalp received weekly diphenylcyclopropenone throughout the roughly 25-week study. Points from the study as a whole: Significantly more large CDR3 similarity clusters arose among expanded TCRs than among controls.

Germline V gene data show CDR1 as WNHNN and CDR2 as SYGVQD (reference sequence). The germline V and J ends were trimmed by 0 bases and 0 bases, with 5 bases remaining between them. This CDR3 has 14 amino acids. A single record per CDR3 protein comes from TCRdb applying MiXCR to the RACE reads. Here the sample spans roughly 100,000 distinct CDR3 sequences, 12% being singletons. Time point indicated: pre-sensitization, week 0. The treatment was: therapeutic diphenylcyclopropenone sensitization with weekly scalp DPC. This clonotype was counted between two and nine times. The antigen is unknown. The sequencing used whole blood, collected in connection with sensitization to the hapten diphenylcyclopropenone (DPC). This receptor was identified in a woman in her forties or fifties with alopecia areata. Some clones in this sample may be carry-over from other donors' samples. The chain recombines TRBV10-1 with TRBJ1-1; unclear D gene. The CDR3 bases are TGCGCCAGCAGTGAGTCTGGGATGAACACTGAAGCTTTCTTT. It codes for CASSESGMNTEAFF.